This note documents a single T cell receptor (beta chain) sequence. The data belong to a study of blood T cell repertoires in COVID-19. In the study overall: The analysed material was cDNA or gDNA that came from T cells, B-cell-depleted T cells, or PBMCs.

TCRdb's copy holds only in-frame clones and misses some; the assay was immunoSEQ multiplex PCR. Of over 30,000 clones in the sample, 85% were seen once. The CDR3 extends over 15 amino acids. Germline V gene lookup returns CDR1 SGHRS and CDR2 YFSETQ. V was pared by 0 bases and J by 6 bases, with 5 bases of the junction left unmatched. The rearrangement joins TRBV5-1 to TRBJ1-4; TRBD1 matches 7 bases. The sequence was obtained from a woman aged 55-70 years with active COVID-19. Material: peripheral blood. This chain's CDR3 is CASSLDGQAHEKLFF. CDR3 bases: TGCGCCAGCAGCTTGGACGGACAGGCTCATGAAAAACTGTTTTTT.